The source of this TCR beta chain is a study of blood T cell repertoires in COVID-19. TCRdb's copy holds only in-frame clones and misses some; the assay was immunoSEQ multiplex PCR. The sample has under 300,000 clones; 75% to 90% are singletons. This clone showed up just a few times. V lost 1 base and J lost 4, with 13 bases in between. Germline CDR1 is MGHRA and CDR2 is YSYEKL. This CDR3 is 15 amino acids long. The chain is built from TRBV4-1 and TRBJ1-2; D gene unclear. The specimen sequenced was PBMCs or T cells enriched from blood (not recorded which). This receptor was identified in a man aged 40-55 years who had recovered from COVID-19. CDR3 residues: CASSQALRPPYGYTF. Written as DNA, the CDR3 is TGCGCCAGCAGCCAAGCCTTGAGGCCCCCCTATGGCTACACCTTC.